This TCR beta chain was observed in a study of cytomegalovirus exposure and HLA in healthy donors. The PCR employed 60 Vbeta primers together with 13 Jbeta primers. Sequenced by immunoSEQ multiplex PCR; TCRdb stores in-frame clones only, minus some. The repertoire table contains roughly 100,000 clones. The CDR3 is made up of 15 amino acids. Per the germline V gene, CDR1 is MDHEN and CDR2 is SYDVKM. Trimming pared 7 bases from V and 5 bases from J, leaving 18 bases between. The chain recombines TRBV28 with TRBJ2-1; the D gene is possibly TRBD1 (6 bases). The TCR originated in a man aged 35-49 years in good health and CMV-seronegative. Source material: PBMCs. The CDR3 sequence is CASIKAGVYHNEQFF. In nucleotides, the CDR3 is TGTGCCAGCATCAAAGCAGGGGTTTATCACAATGAGCAGTTCTTC.